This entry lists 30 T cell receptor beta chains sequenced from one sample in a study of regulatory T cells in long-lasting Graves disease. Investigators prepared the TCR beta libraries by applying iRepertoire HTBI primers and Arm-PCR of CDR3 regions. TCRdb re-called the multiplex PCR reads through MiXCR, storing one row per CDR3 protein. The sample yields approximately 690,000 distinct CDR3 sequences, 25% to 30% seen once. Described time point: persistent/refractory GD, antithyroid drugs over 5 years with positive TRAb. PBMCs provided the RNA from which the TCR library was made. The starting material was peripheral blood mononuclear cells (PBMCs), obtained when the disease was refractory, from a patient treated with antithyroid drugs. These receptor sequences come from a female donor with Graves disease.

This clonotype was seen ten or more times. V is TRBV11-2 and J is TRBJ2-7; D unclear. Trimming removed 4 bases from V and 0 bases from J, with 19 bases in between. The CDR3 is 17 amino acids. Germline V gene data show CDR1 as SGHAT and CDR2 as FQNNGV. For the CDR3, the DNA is TGTGCCAGCAGCTCAAGGCAGGTCCCGAGAGGCTCCTACGAGCAGTACTTC. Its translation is CASSSRQVPRGSYEQYF.

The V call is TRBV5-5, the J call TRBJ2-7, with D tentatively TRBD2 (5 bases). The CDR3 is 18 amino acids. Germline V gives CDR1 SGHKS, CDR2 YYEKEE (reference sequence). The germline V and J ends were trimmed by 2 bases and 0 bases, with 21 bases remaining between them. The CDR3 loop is CASSFWAALDWSSYEQYF. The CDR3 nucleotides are TGTGCCAGCAGCTTCTGGGCAGCCCTGGACTGGAGCTCCTACGAGCAGTACTTC.

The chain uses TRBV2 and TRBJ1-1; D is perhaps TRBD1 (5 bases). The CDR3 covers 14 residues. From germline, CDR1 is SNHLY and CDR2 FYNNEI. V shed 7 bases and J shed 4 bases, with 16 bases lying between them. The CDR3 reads CASKIGGVGTEAFF. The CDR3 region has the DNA TGTGCCAGCAAAATTGGGGGAGTCGGCACTGAAGCTTTCTTT.

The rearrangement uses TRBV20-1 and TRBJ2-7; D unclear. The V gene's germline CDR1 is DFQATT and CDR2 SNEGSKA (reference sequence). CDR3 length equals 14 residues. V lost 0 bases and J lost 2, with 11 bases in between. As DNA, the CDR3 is TGCAGTGCTAGAGATCAAGGCAGTCCCTACGAGCAGTACTTC. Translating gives CSARDQGSPYEQYF.

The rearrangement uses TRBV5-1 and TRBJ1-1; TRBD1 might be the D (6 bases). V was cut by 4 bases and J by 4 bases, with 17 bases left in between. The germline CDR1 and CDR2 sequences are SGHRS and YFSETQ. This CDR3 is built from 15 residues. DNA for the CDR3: TGCGCCAGCAGCCCGGGATCCTGGACAGTCACTGAAGCTTTCTTT. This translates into CASSPGSWTVTEAFF.

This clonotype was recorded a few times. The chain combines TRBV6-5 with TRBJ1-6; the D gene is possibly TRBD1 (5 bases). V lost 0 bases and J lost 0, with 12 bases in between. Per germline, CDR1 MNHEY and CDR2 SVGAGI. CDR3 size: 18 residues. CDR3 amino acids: CASSYSDSGSSYNSPLHF. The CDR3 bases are TGTGCCAGCAGTTACTCAGATTCAGGGAGCTCCTATAATTCACCCCTCCACTTT.

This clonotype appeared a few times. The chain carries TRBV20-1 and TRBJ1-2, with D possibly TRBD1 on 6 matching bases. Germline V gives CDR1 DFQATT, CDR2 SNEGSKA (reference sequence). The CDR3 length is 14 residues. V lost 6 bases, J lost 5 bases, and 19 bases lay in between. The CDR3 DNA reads TGCAGTGCCCCTGACGTATGGCAGGGGTATGGCTACACCTTC. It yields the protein CSAPDVWQGYGYTF.

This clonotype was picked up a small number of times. CDR3 sequence reads: CASSYTAQGQGGYTF. The CDR3 bases are TGTGCCAGCAGTTATACCGCACAGGGGCAGGGTGGCTACACCTTC. This sequence joins TRBV6-2 or TRBV6-3 and TRBJ1-2, with 7 bases that match TRBD1. V lost 3 bases and J lost 7; bases outside the gene matches: 11. CDR1 and CDR2 from the germline V gene are MNHEY and SVGEGT. CDR3 length: 15 residues.

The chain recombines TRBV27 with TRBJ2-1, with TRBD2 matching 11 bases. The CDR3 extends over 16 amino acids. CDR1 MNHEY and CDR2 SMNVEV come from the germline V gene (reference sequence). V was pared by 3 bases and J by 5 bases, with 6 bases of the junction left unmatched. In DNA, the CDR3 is TGTGCCAGCAGTTTCCCTACTAGCGGGGGAAACAATGAGCAGTTCTTC. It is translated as CASSFPTSGGNNEQFF.

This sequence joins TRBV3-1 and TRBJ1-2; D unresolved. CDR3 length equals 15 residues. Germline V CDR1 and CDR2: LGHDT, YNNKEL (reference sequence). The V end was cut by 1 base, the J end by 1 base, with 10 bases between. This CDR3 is CASSQGLSDNYGYTF. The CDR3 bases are TGTGCCAGCAGCCAAGGGTTGTCCGATAACTATGGCTACACCTTC.

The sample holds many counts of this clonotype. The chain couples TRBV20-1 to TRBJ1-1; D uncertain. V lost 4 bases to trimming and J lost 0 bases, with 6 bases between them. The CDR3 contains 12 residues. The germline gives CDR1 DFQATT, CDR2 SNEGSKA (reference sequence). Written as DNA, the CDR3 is TGCAGTGCTACGACAATGAACACTGAAGCTTTCTTT. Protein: CSATTMNTEAFF.

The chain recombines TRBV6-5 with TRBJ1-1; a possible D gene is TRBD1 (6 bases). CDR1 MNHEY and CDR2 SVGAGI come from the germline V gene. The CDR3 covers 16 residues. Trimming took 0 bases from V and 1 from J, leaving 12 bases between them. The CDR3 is CASSYSRGLANTEAFF. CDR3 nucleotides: TGTGCCAGCAGTTACTCCCGGGGGCTTGCGAACACTGAAGCTTTCTTT.

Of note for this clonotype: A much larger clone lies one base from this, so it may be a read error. Here the CDR3 reads CACRRTARESSYTF. The CDR3 coding sequence is TGTGCCTGCAGAAGAACGGCAAGGGAGTCAAGCTACACCTTC. This chain uses TRBV28 with TRBJ1-2; D is ambiguous. The length of the CDR3 is 14 residues. Germline V lookup: CDR1 MDHEN, CDR2 SYDVKM.

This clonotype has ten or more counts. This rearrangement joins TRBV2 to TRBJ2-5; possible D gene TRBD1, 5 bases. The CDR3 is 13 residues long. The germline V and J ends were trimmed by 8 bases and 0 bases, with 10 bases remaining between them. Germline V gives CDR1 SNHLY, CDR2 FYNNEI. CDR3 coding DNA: TGTGCCAGCTCACAGGACCACCAAGAGACCCAGTACTTC. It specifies CASSQDHQETQYF.

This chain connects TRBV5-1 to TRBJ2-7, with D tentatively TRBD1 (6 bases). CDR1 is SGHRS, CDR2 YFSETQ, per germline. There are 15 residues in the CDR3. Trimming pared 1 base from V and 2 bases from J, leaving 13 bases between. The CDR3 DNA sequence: TGCGCCAGCAGCTTGTTCGGTTCAGGGGCCTACGAGCAGTACTTC. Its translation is CASSLFGSGAYEQYF. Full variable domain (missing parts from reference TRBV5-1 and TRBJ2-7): KAGVTQTPRYLIKTRGQQVTLSCSPISGHRSVSWYQQTPGQGLQFLFEYFSETQRNKGNFPGRFSGRQFSNSRSEMNVSTLELGDSALYLCASSLFGSGAYEQYFGPGTRLTVT.

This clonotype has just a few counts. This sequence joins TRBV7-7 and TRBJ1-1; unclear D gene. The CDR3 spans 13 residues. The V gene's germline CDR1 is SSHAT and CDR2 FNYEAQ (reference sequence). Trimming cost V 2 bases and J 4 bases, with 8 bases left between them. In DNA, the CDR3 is TGTGCCAGCAGCTTAAATCTACTCACTGAAGCTTTCTTT. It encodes CASSLNLLTEAFF.

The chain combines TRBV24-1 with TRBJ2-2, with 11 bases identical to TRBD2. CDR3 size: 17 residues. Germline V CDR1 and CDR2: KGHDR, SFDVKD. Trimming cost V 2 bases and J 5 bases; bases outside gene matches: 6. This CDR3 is CATSDSLGLAETGELFF. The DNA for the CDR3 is TGTGCCACCAGTGATTCGTTGGGACTAGCGGAGACCGGGGAGCTGTTTTTT.

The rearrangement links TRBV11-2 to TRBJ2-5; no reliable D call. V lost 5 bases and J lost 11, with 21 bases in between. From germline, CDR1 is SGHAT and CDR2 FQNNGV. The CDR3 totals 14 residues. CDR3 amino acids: CASSGAGPGYGQYF. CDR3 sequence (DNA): TGTGCCAGCAGCGGAGCCGGGCCTGGATACGGGCAGTACTTC.

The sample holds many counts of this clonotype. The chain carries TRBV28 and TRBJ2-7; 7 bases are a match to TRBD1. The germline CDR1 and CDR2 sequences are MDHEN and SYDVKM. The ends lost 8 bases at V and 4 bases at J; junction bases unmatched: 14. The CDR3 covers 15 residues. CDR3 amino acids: CASDTKGARGYEQYF. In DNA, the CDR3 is TGTGCCAGCGATACCAAGGGGGCGCGAGGTTACGAGCAGTACTTC.

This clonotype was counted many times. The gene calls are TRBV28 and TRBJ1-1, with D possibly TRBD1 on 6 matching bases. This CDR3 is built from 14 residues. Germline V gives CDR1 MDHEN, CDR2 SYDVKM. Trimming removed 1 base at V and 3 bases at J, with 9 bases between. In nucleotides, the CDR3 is TGTGCCAGCAGTTTATCGGGGGGCCACACTGAAGCTTTCTTT. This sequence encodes CASSLSGGHTEAFF.

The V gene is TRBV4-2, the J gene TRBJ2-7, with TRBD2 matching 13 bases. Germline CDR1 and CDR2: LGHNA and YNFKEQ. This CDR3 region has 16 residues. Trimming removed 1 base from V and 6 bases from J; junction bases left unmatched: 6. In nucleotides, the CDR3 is TGTGCCAGCAGCCAAGGAGGACTAGCGGGAGCAGGCGAGCAGTACTTC. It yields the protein CASSQGGLAGAGEQYF.

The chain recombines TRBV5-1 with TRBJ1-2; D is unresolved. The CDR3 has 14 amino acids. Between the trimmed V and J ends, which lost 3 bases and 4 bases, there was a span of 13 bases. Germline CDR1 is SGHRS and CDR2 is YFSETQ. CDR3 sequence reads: CASSSTIDPYGYTF. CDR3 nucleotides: TGCGCCAGCAGCTCAACTATTGACCCCTATGGCTACACCTTC.

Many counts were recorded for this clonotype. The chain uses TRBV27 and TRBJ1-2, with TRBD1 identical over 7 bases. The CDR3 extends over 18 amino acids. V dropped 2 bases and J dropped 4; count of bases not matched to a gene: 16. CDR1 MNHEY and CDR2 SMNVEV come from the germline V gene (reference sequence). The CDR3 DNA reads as TGTGCCAGCAGTTTACAAGGGGGCGGTATTCTCCGGTCCTATGGCTACACCTTC. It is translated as CASSLQGGGILRSYGYTF.

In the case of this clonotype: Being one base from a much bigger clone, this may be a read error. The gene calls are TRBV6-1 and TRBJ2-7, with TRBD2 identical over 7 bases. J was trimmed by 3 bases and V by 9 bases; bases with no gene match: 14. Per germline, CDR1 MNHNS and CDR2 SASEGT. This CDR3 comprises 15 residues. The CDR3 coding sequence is TGTGCCAGTCAGCTAGCGGAAGGGCCTGGCTACGAGCAGTACTTC. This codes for CASQLAEGPGYEQYF.

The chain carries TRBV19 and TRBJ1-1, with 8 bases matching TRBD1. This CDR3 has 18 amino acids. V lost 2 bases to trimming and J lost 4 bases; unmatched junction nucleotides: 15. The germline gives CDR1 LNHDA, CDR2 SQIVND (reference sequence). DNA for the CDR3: TGTGCCAGTAGTATACCCCGGACAGGGATGAGGTTCGGCACTGAAGCTTTCTTT. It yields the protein CASSIPRTGMRFGTEAFF.

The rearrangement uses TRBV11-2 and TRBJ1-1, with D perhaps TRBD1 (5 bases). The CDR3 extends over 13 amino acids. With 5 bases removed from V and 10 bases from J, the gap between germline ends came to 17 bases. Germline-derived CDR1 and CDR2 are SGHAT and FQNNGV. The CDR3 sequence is CASSPRARGGAFF. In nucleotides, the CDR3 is TGTGCCAGCAGCCCCCGCGCGCGGGGGGGAGCTTTCTTT.

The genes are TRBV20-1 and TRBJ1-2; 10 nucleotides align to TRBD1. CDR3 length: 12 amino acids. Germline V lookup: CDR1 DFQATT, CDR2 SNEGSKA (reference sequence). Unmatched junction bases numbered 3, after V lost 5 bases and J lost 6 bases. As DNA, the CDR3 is TGCAGTGCTGGGGGACAGGGGAATGGCTACACCTTC. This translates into CSAGGQGNGYTF.

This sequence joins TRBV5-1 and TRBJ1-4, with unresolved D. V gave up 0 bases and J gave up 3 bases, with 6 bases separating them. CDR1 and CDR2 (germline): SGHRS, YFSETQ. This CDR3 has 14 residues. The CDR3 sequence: CASSLDWPNEKLFF. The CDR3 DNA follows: TGCGCCAGCAGCTTGGATTGGCCTAATGAAAAACTGTTTTTT.

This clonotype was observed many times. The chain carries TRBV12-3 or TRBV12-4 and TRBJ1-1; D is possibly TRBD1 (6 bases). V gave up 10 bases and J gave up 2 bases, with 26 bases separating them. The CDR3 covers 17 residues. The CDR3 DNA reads TGTGCCACTGCCCCCGAAGAGGGGGACATTCCTAACACTGAAGCTTTCTTT. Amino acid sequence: CATAPEEGDIPNTEAFF.

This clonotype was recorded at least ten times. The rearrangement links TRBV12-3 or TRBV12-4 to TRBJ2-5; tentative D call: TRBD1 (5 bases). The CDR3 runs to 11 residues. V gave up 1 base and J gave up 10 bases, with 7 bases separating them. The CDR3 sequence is CASSLVDIQYF. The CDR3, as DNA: TGTGCCAGCAGTTTAGTGGACATCCAGTACTTC.